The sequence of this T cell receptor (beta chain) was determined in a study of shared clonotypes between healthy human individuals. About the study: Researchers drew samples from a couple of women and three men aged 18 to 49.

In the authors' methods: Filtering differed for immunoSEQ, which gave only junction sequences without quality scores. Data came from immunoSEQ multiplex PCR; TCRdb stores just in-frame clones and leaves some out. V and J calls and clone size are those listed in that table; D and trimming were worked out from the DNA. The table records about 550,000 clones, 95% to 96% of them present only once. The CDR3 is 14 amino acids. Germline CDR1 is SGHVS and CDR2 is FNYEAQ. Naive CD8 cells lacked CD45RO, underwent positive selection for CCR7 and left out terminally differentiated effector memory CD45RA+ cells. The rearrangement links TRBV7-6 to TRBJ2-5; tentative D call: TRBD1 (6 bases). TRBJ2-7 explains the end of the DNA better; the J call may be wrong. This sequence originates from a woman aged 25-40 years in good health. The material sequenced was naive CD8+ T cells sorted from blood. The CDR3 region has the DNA TGTGCCAGTGGGCGGAAGGACAGCTCCTACGAGCAGTACTTC. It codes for CASGRKDSSYEQYF.